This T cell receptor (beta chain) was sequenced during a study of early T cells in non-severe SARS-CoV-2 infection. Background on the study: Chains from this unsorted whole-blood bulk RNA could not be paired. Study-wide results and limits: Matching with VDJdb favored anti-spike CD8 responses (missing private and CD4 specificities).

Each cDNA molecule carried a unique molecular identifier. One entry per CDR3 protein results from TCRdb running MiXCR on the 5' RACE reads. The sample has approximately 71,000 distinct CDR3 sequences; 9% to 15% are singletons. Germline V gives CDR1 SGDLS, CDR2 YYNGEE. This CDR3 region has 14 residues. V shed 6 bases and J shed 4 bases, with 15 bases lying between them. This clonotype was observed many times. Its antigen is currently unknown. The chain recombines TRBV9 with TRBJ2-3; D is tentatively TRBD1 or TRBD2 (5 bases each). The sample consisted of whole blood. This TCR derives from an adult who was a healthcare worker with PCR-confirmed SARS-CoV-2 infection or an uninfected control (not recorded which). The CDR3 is CASTQGTVADTQYF. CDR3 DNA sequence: TGTGCCAGCACCCAAGGGACGGTAGCAGATACGCAGTATTTT.